These 14 T cell receptor beta chains were sequenced from one sample in a study of CXCR3-negative and CXCR3-positive naive CD8 T cells (dated by TCRdb to between 2019 and 2020). General study outcomes and caveats: TRB CDR3s from CXCR3-positive naive cells showed higher hydrophobicity (lower Kidera factor 4), lower energy, and higher strength and volume indices than CXCR3-negative naive cells.

What these receptors recognize is not known. This sample was sequenced with a NextSeq 550. The Human TCR Profiling Kit (MiLaboratory) was used to prepare UMI-labeled 5' RACE TRB cDNA libraries. TCRdb reprocessed the reads and lists each CDR3 protein sequence as a single entry, with no DNA. The sample table records some 60,000 distinct CDR3 sequences. Of the sample, approximately 0.5% falls within the top ten clones. Sequenced: naive CXCR3+ CD8+ T cells from blood. The sample's cell subset or site, from its label and the paper: CD45RO-CCR7+CD27+CD95- naive CD8+ T cells expressing CXCR3 (TNR3+). These receptors were collected from a human donor in good health. Some clones in this sample may be carry-over from other donors' samples.

The chain is built from TRBV6-6 and TRBJ1-2; TCRdb reports TRBD1, a call that lacks DNA to check it against. This CDR3 contains 15 residues. Germline CDR1 and CDR2: MNHNY and SVGAGI (reference sequence). The CDR3 protein is CASSENTGTGDGYTF.

V usage is TRBV15 and J usage is TRBJ1-4; checking the TCRdb D call of TRBD1 is not possible without DNA. The germline V gene encodes CDR1 LNHNV and CDR2 YYDKDF (reference sequence). CDR3 length equals 16 residues. The CDR3 spells CATTVGGGKGNEKLFF.

The chain links TRBV7-9 to TRBJ1-1; no DNA is available, so the TRBD1 call from TCRdb remains unchecked. The CDR3 totals 13 residues. The V gene's germline CDR1 is SEHNR and CDR2 FQNEAQ (reference sequence). The CDR3 reads CASSLAGATEAFF.

The chain couples TRBV6-5 to TRBJ2-5; the D gene TCRdb calls, TRBD1, cannot be checked with no DNA. The CDR3 extends over 13 amino acids. The germline CDR1 and CDR2 sequences are MNHEY and SVGAGI. CDR3 region: CASSSYGAETQYF.

The chain combines TRBV7-8 with TRBJ2-3. The CDR3 consists of 11 residues. Germline V lookup: CDR1 SGHVS, CDR2 FQNEAQ. CDR3: CASSFRDTQYF.

This CDR3 reads CSVRDDIGQGYGEQYF. This chain joins TRBV29-1 and TRBJ2-7; TCRdb names TRBD1, which stays unverified in the absence of DNA. CDR1 and CDR2 (germline): SQVTM, ANQGSEA. CDR3 size: 16 residues.

The chain recombines TRBV7-2 with TRBJ2-5. There are 14 residues in the CDR3. Per the germline V gene, CDR1 is SGHTA and CDR2 is FQGNSA. The CDR3 loop is CASSLGDAWETQYF.

The gene calls are TRBV12-2 and TRBJ2-7; TCRdb's D gene call, TRBD1, goes unchecked for lack of DNA. TRBV12-2 corresponds to a pseudogene. The length of the CDR3 is 16 residues. CDR3 region: CASRLEGRDRDYEQYF.

This chain's CDR3 is CASSDPDGTPNEKLFF. The chain is built from TRBV28 and TRBJ1-4; there is no DNA to check the TCRdb D call of TRBD1. The CDR3 is made up of 16 amino acids. From germline, CDR1 is MDHEN and CDR2 SYDVKM.

V is TRBV5-5 and J is TRBJ2-7; TCRdb's assignment of TRBD1 cannot be checked, as there is no DNA. This CDR3 has 15 residues. Germline V gene lookup returns CDR1 SGHKS and CDR2 YYEKEE (reference sequence). CDR3 loop: CASSLSQGSSYEQYF.

The rearrangement joins TRBV12-3 or TRBV12-4 to TRBJ2-6. The CDR3 spans 17 residues. CDR3 residues: CASSLARMLTGANVLTF.

The rearrangement uses TRBV2 and TRBJ2-1. The CDR3 is 12 residues long. Germline CDR1 SNHLY, CDR2 FYNNEI. The CDR3 loop is CASSWGLNEQFF.

The V call is TRBV29-1, the J call TRBJ1-1; the TCRdb call, TRBD1, lacks DNA for checking. The CDR3 has 13 residues. The germline V gene has CDR1 SQVTM and CDR2 ANQGSEA. The CDR3 sequence: CSGGGREGTEAFF.

V usage is TRBV27 and J usage is TRBJ1-4; TCRdb indicates TRBD1, and absent DNA this call remains unverified. The CDR3 extends over 15 amino acids. The germline V gene has CDR1 MNHEY and CDR2 SMNVEV (reference sequence). The CDR3: CASSRASGSNEKLFF.